The 28 T cell receptor beta chains given below trace back to one sample, sequenced in a study of chemoradiotherapy in HPV16-positive cancers. Repertoires were generated with immunoSEQ multiplex PCR, while TCRdb's copy carries only in-frame clones and drops some. Found here are about 15,000 clones, around 88% of them singletons; the top ten hold approximately 3.5%. The specimen was blood, collected from a patient who underwent chemoradiotherapy. The receptors were sampled from a human donor with HPV-associated anogenital cancer.

The chain combines TRBV7-2 with TRBJ1-3; D gene unclear. CDR3 length equals 14 residues. V dropped 5 bases and J dropped 0 bases, with 8 bases sitting between them. Germline-derived CDR1 and CDR2 are SGHTA and FQGNSA. In nucleotides, the CDR3 is TGTGCCAGCAGCCTCCCCAACTCTGGAAACACCATATATTTT. It codes for CASSLPNSGNTIYF.

This clone was observed once. This sequence joins TRBV14 and TRBJ1-1; D may be TRBD1 (5 bases). Germline loops: CDR1 SGHDN, CDR2 FVKESK. CDR3 size: 13 residues. Deletions cut 6 bases from V and 4 bases from J, with 12 bases between. The DNA for the CDR3 is TGTGCCAGCAGACGGGCAGGGACCACTGAAGCTTTCTTT. Translation: CASRRAGTTEAFF.

V is TRBV5-6 and J is TRBJ1-4, with a possible D match to TRBD1 (6 bases). Germline V CDR1 and CDR2: SGHDT, YYEEEE. Between the trimmed V and J ends, which lost 4 bases and 8 bases, there was a span of 18 bases. The CDR3 has 15 amino acids. CDR3 DNA sequence: TGTGCCAGCAGCCCGAATCCGGGACAAAGGGAAAAACTGTTTTTT. Residues: CASSPNPGQREKLFF.

The J gene is TRBJ1-1, the V gene TRBV30, with D possibly TRBD1 on 5 matching bases. CDR3 length: 16 amino acids. The V end lost 0 bases, the J end lost 1 base, and 15 bases lay between the germline ends. CDR1 and CDR2 from the germline V gene are GTSNPN and SVGIG (reference sequence). CDR3 bases: TGTGCCTGGAGTGTAGGGCCGGGGCAGGGGAACACTGAAGCTTTCTTT. Translated, it gives CAWSVGPGQGNTEAFF. Filled out from reference TRBV30 and TRBJ1-1, the complete variable domain reads SQTIHQWPATLVQPVGSPLSLECTVEGTSNPNLYWYRQAAGRGLQLLFYSVGIGQISSEVPQNLSASRPQDRQFILSSKKLLLSDSGFYLCAWSVGPGQGNTEAFFGQGTRLTVV.

The rearrangement links TRBV7-9 to TRBJ2-1; TRBD2 is a possible D gene (6 bases). The CDR3 length is 18 residues. Germline-derived CDR1 and CDR2 are SEHNR and FQNEAQ (reference sequence). The V and J ends lost 2 bases and 5 bases respectively, with 22 bases between them. CDR3 sequence reads: CASSLTSLGLVLNNEQFF. For the CDR3, the DNA is TGTGCCAGCAGCTTAACTTCATTGGGACTCGTCTTGAACAATGAGCAGTTCTTC.

J is TRBJ2-7 and V is TRBV30; D remains ambiguous. This CDR3 spans 14 amino acids. Trimming pared 0 bases from V and 4 bases from J, leaving 13 bases between. The V gene's germline CDR1 is GTSNPN and CDR2 SVGIG (reference sequence). CDR3 region: CAWSVGQAIYEQYF. The CDR3 DNA sequence: TGTGCCTGGAGTGTAGGGCAGGCGATTTACGAGCAGTACTTC.

This sequence joins TRBV7-9 and TRBJ2-2; the match to TRBD2 covers 14 bases. The trim removed 5 bases at V and 14 bases at J, leaving 10 bases unmatched. The V gene's germline CDR1 is SEHNR and CDR2 FQNEAQ (reference sequence). CDR3 length: 15 residues. CDR3 bases: TGTGCCAGCAGCCCGCGGACTAGCGGGGGGCCCTATCTGTTTTTT. Translation gives CASSPRTSGGPYLFF.

This rearrangement joins TRBV30 to TRBJ2-5; 13 bases align to TRBD2. V was clipped by 7 bases and J by 5 bases; unmatched bases: 7. Germline V gene lookup returns CDR1 GTSNPN and CDR2 SVGIG (reference sequence). CDR3 length: 14 residues. The CDR3 region has the DNA TGTGCCTACCGACTAGCGGGGGGCGTGGAGACCCAGTACTTC. Residues: CAYRLAGGVETQYF.

This chain uses TRBV7-9 with TRBJ2-1; D is undetermined. Trimming left V 1 base short and J 5 bases short, with 6 bases between. This CDR3 contains 13 residues. CDR1 is SEHNR and CDR2 is FQNEAQ in the germline V gene (reference sequence). CDR3: CASSLVVDNEQFF. The CDR3 DNA reads TGTGCCAGCAGCTTAGTGGTAGACAATGAGCAGTTCTTC.

The chain recombines TRBV2 with TRBJ2-1; TRBD1 matches 9 bases. The length of the CDR3 is 15 residues. Looked up from germline, CDR1 is SNHLY and CDR2 is FYNNEI. Trimming at V came to 6 bases and at J to 6 bases, leaving 9 bases not matched to a gene. In nucleotides, the CDR3 is TGTGCCAGCAGGAGCTGGGACAGGGAGGGCAATGAGCAGTTCTTC. Amino acid sequence: CASRSWDREGNEQFF. The full variable domain, with the rest looked up from reference TRBV2 and TRBJ2-1, is EPEVTQTPSHQVTQMGQEVILRCVPISNHLYFYWYRQILGQKVEFLVSFYNNEISEKSEIFDDQFSVERPDGSNFTLKIRSTKLEDSAMYFCASRSWDREGNEQFFGPGTRLTVL.

J is TRBJ1-2 and V is TRBV10-3; 9 bases align to TRBD1. CDR1 is ENHRY, CDR2 SYGVKD, per germline. J was trimmed by 6 bases and V by 6 bases; bases with no gene match: 5. The CDR3 runs 13 residues. CDR3 bases: TGTGCCATCAGACAGGGGGCGGTAGATGGCTACACCTTC. Translation: CAIRQGAVDGYTF.

The chain recombines TRBV27 with TRBJ2-7, with D tentatively TRBD1 (6 bases). The CDR3 covers 14 residues. CDR1 is MNHEY and CDR2 is SMNVEV in the germline V gene (reference sequence). V was pared by 4 bases and J by 0 bases, with 10 bases between. CDR3 sequence: CASSYMTGSYEQYF. Written as DNA, the CDR3 is TGTGCCAGCAGTTACATGACAGGCTCCTACGAGCAGTACTTC.

This chain connects TRBV28 to TRBJ2-7; D is undetermined. Between the trimmed V and J ends, which lost 4 bases and 0 bases, there was a span of 7 bases. The CDR3 has 13 amino acids. CDR1 and CDR2 (germline): MDHEN, SYDVKM. As DNA, the CDR3 is TGTGCCAGCAGTTCGGGCAGCTCCTACGAGCAGTACTTC. Encoded protein: CASSSGSSYEQYF.

This clone was seen a single time. This rearrangement joins TRBV5-1 to TRBJ1-2; TRBD1 matches 11 bases. CDR1 and CDR2 (germline): SGHRS, YFSETQ. This CDR3 spans 15 amino acids. V shed 1 base, J shed 6 bases, and the junction held 5 bases outside the gene matches. The CDR3 is CASSLYGTGGNGYTF. As DNA, the CDR3 is TGCGCCAGCAGCTTGTATGGGACAGGGGGGAATGGCTACACCTTC.

Details on this clone: It is likely a read error, because the conserved phenylalanine at the end of the CDR3 is missing. The DNA is left out, because the CDR3 cannot be placed on it with certainty; the CDR3 is given as TCRdb lists it. The chain recombines TRBV5-4 with TRBJ1-2; TRBD1 is the table's D call and was not checked against the DNA. Inclusive of both ends, the CDR3 amounts to 11 amino acids. Germline-derived CDR1 and CDR2 are SGHNT and YYREEE (reference sequence). CDR3 amino acids: CASSIQQGPTP.

The chain is built from TRBV5-1 and TRBJ1-1; possibly TRBD1 for D (6 bases). This CDR3 is 16 amino acids long. Germline loops: CDR1 SGHRS, CDR2 YFSETQ. Trimming shortened V by 3 bases and J by 2 bases, and 17 bases separated the two germline ends. The DNA of the CDR3 is TGCGCCAGCAGCTCGACCCAGGGGCGGATTAACACTGAAGCTTTCTTT. Protein: CASSSTQGRINTEAFF.

In its sample, this clone was seen a few times. The rearrangement uses TRBV19 and TRBJ2-5; 12 bases are shared with TRBD2. The germline V gene has CDR1 LNHDA and CDR2 SQIVND (reference sequence). The ends lost 5 bases at V and 7 bases at J; junction bases unmatched: 11. The CDR3 is 16 residues long. CDR3 in DNA: TGTGCCAGTAGTCTCGGGACTAGCGGGCTCTTGGCGACCCAGTACTTC. Translation: CASSLGTSGLLATQYF.

The chain combines TRBV28 with TRBJ1-1; TRBD1 matches at 7 bases. V was clipped by 4 bases and J by 6 bases; unmatched bases: 11. The germline gives CDR1 MDHEN, CDR2 SYDVKM. The CDR3 totals 15 residues. CDR3 coding DNA: TGTGCCAGCAGTTACCCGCGACAGGGTGTCGCTGAAGCTTTCTTT. Protein: CASSYPRQGVAEAFF.

The J gene is TRBJ1-3, the V gene TRBV28; a possible D gene is TRBD1 (5 bases). Trimming pared 4 bases from V and 5 bases from J, leaving 12 bases between. The CDR3 loop spans 14 amino acids. CDR1 MDHEN and CDR2 SYDVKM come from the germline V gene. CDR3 in DNA: TGTGCCAGCAGTTCCCAGACAGTTAGAAACACCATATATTTT. This sequence encodes CASSSQTVRNTIYF.

The V call is TRBV5-8, the J call TRBJ2-3; D perhaps matches TRBD1 (6 bases). This CDR3 has 17 residues. Germline V gene sequence: CDR1 SGHTS, CDR2 YDEGEE. V was cut by 4 bases and J by 2 bases, with 20 bases left in between. The CDR3 nucleotides are TGTGCCAGCAGCCGACGGGCACAGGGTCACACCACAGATACGCAGTATTTT. It encodes CASSRRAQGHTTDTQYF.

CDR3: CASYTGHLTDTQYF. The CDR3 DNA sequence: TGTGCCAGCTACACGGGACACCTCACAGATACGCAGTATTTT. The chain is built from TRBV6-1 and TRBJ2-3, with D possibly matching TRBD1 (6 bases). The germline V gene encodes CDR1 MNHNS and CDR2 SASEGT. This CDR3 has 14 amino acids. V lost 8 bases, J lost 2 bases, and 14 bases lay in between.

The count of this clone is one. J is TRBJ2-1 and V is TRBV5-1; 7 positions match TRBD2. There are 15 residues in the CDR3. The V gene end was trimmed by 5 bases and the J gene end by 6 bases; junction bases not matched to a gene: 11. Per the germline V gene, CDR1 is SGHRS and CDR2 is YFSETQ. The CDR3 loop reads CASSFDPTSVNEQFF. CDR3 DNA: TGCGCCAGCAGTTTCGACCCTACTAGCGTCAATGAGCAGTTCTTC. The full variable domain, rest sourced from reference TRBV5-1 and TRBJ2-1, is KAGVTQTPRYLIKTRGQQVTLSCSPISGHRSVSWYQQTPGQGLQFLFEYFSETQRNKGNFPGRFSGRQFSNSRSEMNVSTLELGDSALYLCASSFDPTSVNEQFFGPGTRLTVL.

The chain couples TRBV25-1 to TRBJ2-6, with 12 nucleotides matching TRBD1. The trim removed 8 bases at V and 3 bases at J, leaving 11 bases unmatched. Germline CDR1 is MGHDK and CDR2 is SYGVNS. The CDR3 is 18 residues long. The CDR3 nucleotides read TGTGCCAGCCACTTATCCGGGACAGGGGGCGGTGGGGCCAACGTCCTGACTTTC. Its translation is CASHLSGTGGGGANVLTF.

This chain uses TRBV6-5 with TRBJ2-7; perhaps TRBD1 as D (5 bases). Trimming cost V 6 bases and J 3 bases, with 12 bases left between them. The CDR3 has 13 residues. Germline CDR1 and CDR2: MNHEY and SVGAGI. CDR3 DNA: TGTGCCAGCAGGGGGTTGGACAACTACGAGCAGTACTTC. As protein: CASRGLDNYEQYF.

The J gene is TRBJ2-1, the V gene TRBV28; D uncertain. Germline CDR1 MDHEN, CDR2 SYDVKM. The length of the CDR3 is 13 residues. With 7 bases removed from V and 7 bases from J, the gap between germline ends came to 14 bases. The DNA of the CDR3 is TGTGCCAGCACCCTGACCGCACGGAATGAGCAGTTCTTC. It encodes CASTLTARNEQFF.

The chain combines TRBV5-4 with TRBJ2-2; D not resolved. The CDR3 is 14 amino acids. Germline-derived CDR1 and CDR2 are SGHNT and YYREEE (reference sequence). Trimming left V 2 bases short and J 6 bases short, with 11 bases between. The CDR3 protein is CASSFRISPGELFF. The CDR3 DNA reads TGTGCCAGCAGCTTTAGAATCTCACCCGGGGAGCTGTTTTTT.

The rearrangement joins TRBV19 to TRBJ2-2; D perhaps matches TRBD1 (6 bases). The germline V and J ends were trimmed by 2 bases and 3 bases, with 7 bases remaining between them. The germline V gene has CDR1 LNHDA and CDR2 SQIVND (reference sequence). The CDR3 loop spans 14 amino acids. CDR3 sequence: CASSIYRDTGELFF. CDR3 DNA: TGTGCCAGTAGTATATACAGGGACACCGGGGAGCTGTTTTTT.

This clone was counted once. At the DNA level, this CDR3 is encoded by other sequences in the same sample as well. The chain combines TRBV6-5 with TRBJ1-3; 8 bases agree with TRBD1. V dropped 2 bases and J dropped 0; count of bases not matched to a gene: 3. This CDR3 has 16 amino acids. Germline CDR1 reads MNHEY; CDR2 reads SVGAGI. The CDR3 region is CASSYGQGSSGNTIYF. DNA for the CDR3: TGTGCCAGCAGTTACGGACAGGGAAGCTCTGGAAACACCATATATTTT.